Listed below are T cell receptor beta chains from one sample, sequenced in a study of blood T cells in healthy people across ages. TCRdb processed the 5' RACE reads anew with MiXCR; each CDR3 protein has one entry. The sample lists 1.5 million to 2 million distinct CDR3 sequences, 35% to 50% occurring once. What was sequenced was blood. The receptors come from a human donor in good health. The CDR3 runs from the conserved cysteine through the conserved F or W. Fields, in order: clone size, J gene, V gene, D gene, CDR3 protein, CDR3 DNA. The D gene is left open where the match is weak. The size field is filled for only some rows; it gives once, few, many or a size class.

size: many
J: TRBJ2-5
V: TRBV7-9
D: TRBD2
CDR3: CASSLVAGLQETQYF
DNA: TGTGCCAGCAGCTTGGTAGCGGGCCTCCAAGAGACCCAGTACTTC

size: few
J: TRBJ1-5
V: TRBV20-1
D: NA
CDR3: CSARPSNQPQHF
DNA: TGCAGTGCTAGACCCAGCAATCAGCCCCAGCATTTT

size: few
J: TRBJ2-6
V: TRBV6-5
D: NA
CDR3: CASSYDSGANILTF
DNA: TGTGCCAGCAGTTACGACTCTGGGGCCAACATCCTGACTTTC

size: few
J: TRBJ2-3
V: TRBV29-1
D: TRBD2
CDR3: CSAQTSEEADTQYF
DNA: TGCAGCGCCCAGACTAGCGAAGAGGCAGATACGCAGTATTTT

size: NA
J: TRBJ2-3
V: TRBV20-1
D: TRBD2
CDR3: CSANLASGGGDTQYF
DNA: TGCAGTGCCAACTTGGCTAGCGGGGGTGGAGATACGCAGTATTTT

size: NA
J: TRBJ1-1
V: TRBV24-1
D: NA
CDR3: CATSDTTEGTEAFF
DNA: TGTGCCACCAGTGATACCACCGAGGGCACTGAAGCTTTCTTT

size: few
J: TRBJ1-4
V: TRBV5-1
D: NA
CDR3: CASSLDGRDDEKLFF
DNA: TGCGCCAGCAGCTTAGATGGCAGGGACGATGAAAAACTGTTTTTT

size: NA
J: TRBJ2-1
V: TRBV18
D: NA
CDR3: CASSLRRASYNEQFF
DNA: TGTGCCAGCTCACTTCGCAGGGCCTCCTACAATGAGCAGTTCTTC

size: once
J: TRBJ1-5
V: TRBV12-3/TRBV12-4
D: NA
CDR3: CASSSAGAGNQPQHF
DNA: TGTGCCAGCAGTTCCGCAGGGGCTGGCAATCAGCCCCAGCATTTT

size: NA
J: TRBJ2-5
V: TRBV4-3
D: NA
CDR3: CASSQDRGSKETQYF
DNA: TGCGCCAGCAGCCAAGATAGGGGTAGCAAAGAGACCCAGTACTTC

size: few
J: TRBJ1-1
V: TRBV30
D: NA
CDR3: CAWSEDKAFF
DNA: TGTGCCTGGAGTGAGGATAAAGCTTTCTTT

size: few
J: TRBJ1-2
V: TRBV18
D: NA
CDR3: CASSRARVGGYTF
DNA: TGTGCCAGCTCACGGGCCAGGGTTGGTGGCTACACCTTC

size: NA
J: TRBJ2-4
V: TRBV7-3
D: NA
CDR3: CASSNLVRGNIQYF
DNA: TGTGCCAGCAGCAACCTTGTAAGAGGGAACATTCAGTACTTC

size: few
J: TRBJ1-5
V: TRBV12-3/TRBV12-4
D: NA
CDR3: CASSRASAQPQHF
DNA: TGTGCCAGCAGTCGGGCCTCGGCTCAGCCCCAGCATTTT

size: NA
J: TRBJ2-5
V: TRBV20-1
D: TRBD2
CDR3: CSARGGAGVGETQYF
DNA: TGCAGTGCTAGAGGTGGAGCGGGGGTTGGTGAGACCCAGTACTTC

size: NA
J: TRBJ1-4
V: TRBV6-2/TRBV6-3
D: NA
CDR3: CASRPWTRANEKLFF
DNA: TGTGCCAGCAGGCCCTGGACCCGGGCTAATGAAAAACTGTTTTTT

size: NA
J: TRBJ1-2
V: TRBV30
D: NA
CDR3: CAWSVNNYGYTF
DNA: TGTGCCTGGAGTGTCAACAACTATGGCTACACCTTC

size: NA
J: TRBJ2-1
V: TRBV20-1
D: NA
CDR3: CSATGPQGHEQFF
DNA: TGCAGTGCTACGGGACCCCAGGGCCATGAGCAGTTCTTC

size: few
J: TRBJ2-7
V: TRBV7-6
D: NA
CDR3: CASSNLQESSYEQYF
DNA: TGTGCCAGCAGCAACTTACAGGAGAGCTCCTACGAGCAGTACTTC

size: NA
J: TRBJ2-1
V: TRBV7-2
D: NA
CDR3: CASSWRESSSYNEQFF
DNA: TGTGCCAGCAGTTGGAGGGAATCGAGCTCCTACAATGAGCAGTTCTTC

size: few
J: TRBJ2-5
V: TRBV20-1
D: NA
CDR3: CSARVSRVRETQYF
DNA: TGCAGTGCTAGAGTCAGTAGGGTTCGGGAGACCCAGTACTTC

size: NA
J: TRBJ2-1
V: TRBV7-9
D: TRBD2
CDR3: CASSTLAGANNEQFF
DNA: TGTGCCAGCAGCACTCTAGCGGGGGCGAACAATGAGCAGTTCTTC

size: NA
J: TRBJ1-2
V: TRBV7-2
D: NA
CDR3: CASSLDWGAANYGYTF
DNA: TGTGCCAGCAGCTTAGATTGGGGGGCGGCTAACTATGGCTACACCTTC

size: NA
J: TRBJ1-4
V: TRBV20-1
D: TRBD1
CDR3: CSAIIPGTDFEKLFF
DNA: TGCAGTGCTATAATCCCCGGGACAGACTTTGAAAAACTGTTTTTT

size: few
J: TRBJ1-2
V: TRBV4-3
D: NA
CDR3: CASSQALVRGKGLDGYTF
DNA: TGCGCCAGCAGCCAAGCGTTGGTCCGGGGAAAGGGTTTAGATGGCTACACCTTC

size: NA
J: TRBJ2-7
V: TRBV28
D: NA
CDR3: CASSFEEAYNEQYF
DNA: TGTGCCAGCAGTTTTGAGGAAGCTTACAACGAGCAGTACTTC

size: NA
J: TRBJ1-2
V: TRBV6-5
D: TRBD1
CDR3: CASRRTGENYDYTF
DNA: TGTGCCAGCAGGCGAACAGGGGAGAACTATGACTACACCTTC

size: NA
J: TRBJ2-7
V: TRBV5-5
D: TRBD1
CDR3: CASSWDREDEQYF
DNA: TGTGCCAGCAGCTGGGACAGGGAGGACGAGCAGTACTTC

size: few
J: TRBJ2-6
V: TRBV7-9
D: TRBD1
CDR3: CASRPTGEAGANVLTF
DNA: TGTGCCAGCAGACCGACAGGGGAGGCTGGGGCCAACGTCCTGACTTTC

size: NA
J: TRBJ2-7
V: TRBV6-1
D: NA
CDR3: CASKFGGSYEQYF
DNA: TGTGCCAGCAAGTTTGGGGGCTCCTACGAGCAGTACTTC

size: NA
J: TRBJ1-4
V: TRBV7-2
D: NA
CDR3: CASSLSSGLPTNEKLFF
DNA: TGTGCCAGCAGCTTATCCTCGGGGCTACCAACTAATGAAAAACTGTTTTTT

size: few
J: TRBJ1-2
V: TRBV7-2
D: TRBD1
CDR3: CASSRYTGTGYGYTF
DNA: TGTGCCAGCAGTCGCTATACCGGGACAGGCTATGGCTACACCTTC

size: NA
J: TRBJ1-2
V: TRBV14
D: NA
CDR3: CASSAVRGINYGHTF
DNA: TGTGCCAGCAGCGCTGTTAGGGGGATCAACTATGGCCACACCTTC

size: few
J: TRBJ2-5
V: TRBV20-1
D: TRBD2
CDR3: CSARDQRGQETQYF
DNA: TGCAGTGCTAGAGACCAGCGGGGTCAAGAGACCCAGTACTTC

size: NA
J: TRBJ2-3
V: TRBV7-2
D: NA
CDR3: CASSLIGGGLRDEQYF
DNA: TGTGCCAGCAGCCTAATAGGTGGGGGCCTGCGGGATGAGCAGTATTTT

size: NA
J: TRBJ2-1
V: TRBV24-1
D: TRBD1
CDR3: CATSDPGTGNEQFF
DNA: TGTGCCACCAGTGATCCTGGGACAGGGAATGAGCAGTTCTTC

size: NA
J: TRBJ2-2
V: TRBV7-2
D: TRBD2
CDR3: CAGGTSGFTGELFF
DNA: TGTGCCGGTGGGACTAGCGGGTTTACCGGGGAGCTGTTTTTT

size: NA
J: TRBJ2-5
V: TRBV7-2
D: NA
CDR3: CASSLDGRQRETQYF
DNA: TGTGCCAGCAGCTTAGACGGACGACAGAGGGAGACCCAGTACTTC

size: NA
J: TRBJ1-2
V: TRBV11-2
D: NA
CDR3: CASRNDSMYGYTF
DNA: TGTGCCAGCAGGAACGACAGCATGTATGGCTACACCTTC

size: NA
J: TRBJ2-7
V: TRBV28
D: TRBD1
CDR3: CASRPTGGLLYEQYF
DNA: TGTGCCAGCAGACCGACAGGGGGCTTACTCTACGAGCAGTACTTC

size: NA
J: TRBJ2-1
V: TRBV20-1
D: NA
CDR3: CSARPKILSYNEQFF
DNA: TGCAGTGCTAGGCCTAAGATTCTCTCCTACAATGAGCAGTTCTTC

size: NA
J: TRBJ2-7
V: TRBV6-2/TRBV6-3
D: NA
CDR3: CASSYPFRVAKNEQYF
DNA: TGTGCCAGCAGTTACCCTTTTAGGGTAGCCAAGAACGAGCAGTACTTC

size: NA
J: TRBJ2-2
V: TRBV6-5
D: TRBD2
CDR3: CASRFGGGTGELFF
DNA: TGTGCCAGCAGGTTCGGGGGGGGGACCGGGGAGCTGTTTTTT

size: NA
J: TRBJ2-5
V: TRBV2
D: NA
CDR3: CASIRAVQTQYF
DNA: TGTGCCAGCATCCGAGCGGTTCAGACCCAGTACTTC

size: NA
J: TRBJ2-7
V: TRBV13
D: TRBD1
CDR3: CASSGDRDTLSYEQYF
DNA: TGTGCCAGCAGCGGGGACAGGGATACCCTCTCCTACGAGCAGTACTTC

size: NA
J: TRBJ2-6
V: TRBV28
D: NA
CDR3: CASRQTLGRNSGANVLTF
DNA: TGTGCCAGCAGGCAAACACTGGGACGGAATTCTGGGGCCAACGTCCTGACTTTC

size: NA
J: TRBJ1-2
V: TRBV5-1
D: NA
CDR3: CASSPEAGNYGCTF
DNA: TGCGCCAGCAGCCCCGAAGCAGGCAACTATGGCTGCACCTTC

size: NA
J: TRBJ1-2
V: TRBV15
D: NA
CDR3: CATSRTGLYGYTF
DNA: TGTGCCACCAGCAGGACAGGCCTCTATGGCTACACCTTC

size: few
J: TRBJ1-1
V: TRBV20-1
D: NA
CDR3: CSAPGLRNTEAFF
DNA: TGCAGTGCCCCGGGACTCAGGAACACTGAAGCTTTCTTT

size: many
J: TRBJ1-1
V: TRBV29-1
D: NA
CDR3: CSVAGYGTEAFF
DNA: TGCAGCGTTGCGGGGTATGGCACTGAAGCTTTCTTT

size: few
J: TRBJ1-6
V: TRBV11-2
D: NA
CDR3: CASSFGTSPLHF
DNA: TGTGCCAGCAGCTTCGGGACTTCACCCCTCCACTTT

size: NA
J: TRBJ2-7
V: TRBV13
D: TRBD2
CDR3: CASSSLAGGLPYEQYF
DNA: TGTGCCAGCAGCTCTTTAGCGGGGGGACTTCCCTACGAGCAGTACTTC

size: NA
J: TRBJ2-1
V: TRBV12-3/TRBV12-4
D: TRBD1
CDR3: CASSFCVETGVQCEQFF
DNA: TGTGCCAGCAGTTTTTGTGTTGAGACAGGGGTACAGTGTGAGCAGTTCTTC

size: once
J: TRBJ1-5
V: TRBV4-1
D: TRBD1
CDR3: CASSQEQGRRHQPQHF
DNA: TGCGCCAGCAGCCAAGAACAGGGGAGGAGGCATCAGCCCCAGCATTTT

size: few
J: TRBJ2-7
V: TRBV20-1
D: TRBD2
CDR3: CSARPRVAGGNEQYF
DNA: TGCAGTGCTAGGCCGCGGGTAGCGGGGGGCAACGAGCAGTACTTC

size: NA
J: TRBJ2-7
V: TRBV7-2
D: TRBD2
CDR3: CASSLRFGGGTYEQYF
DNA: TGTGCCAGCAGCTTACGCTTCGGGGGGGGGACCTACGAGCAGTACTTC

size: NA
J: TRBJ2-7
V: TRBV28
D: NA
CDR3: CASSFPSFNEQYF
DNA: TGTGCCAGCAGTTTCCCCAGCTTTAACGAGCAGTACTTC

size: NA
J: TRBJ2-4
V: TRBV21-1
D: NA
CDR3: CASSIQGAARNIQYF
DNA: TGTGCCAGCAGCATACAGGGGGCAGCGCGAAACATTCAGTACTTC

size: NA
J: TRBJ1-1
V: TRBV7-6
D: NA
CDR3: CASSPSDGSHTEAFF
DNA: TGTGCCAGCAGCCCTAGTGATGGGTCACACACTGAAGCTTTCTTT